This TCR beta chain was sequenced during a study of shared clonotypes between healthy human individuals. Over several immunoSEQ plates, each subset's genomic DNA was distributed in even portions. Produced via immunoSEQ multiplex PCR; TCRdb's table is partial and in-frame only. Altogether roughly 300,000 clones are present, around 86% being singletons, with the ten largest covering around 15%. CD45RO+ cells joined CCR7-negative CD45RA+ TemRA cells to form CD8 memory. The sequencing sample was made of memory CD8+ T cells sorted from blood. Documented subset: CD45RO+ cells pooled with CCR7-negative TemRA cells. The receptor's source is a man aged 18 to 29 in good health.

As DNA, the CDR3 is TGCGCCAGCAGCTTGTACGACAGTTACTCCTACGAGCAGTACTTC. It is translated as CASSLYDSYSYEQYF. The J gene is TRBJ2-7, the V gene TRBV5-1, with D perhaps matching TRBD1 (5 bases). The V gene lost 1 base and the J gene lost 0 bases, with 11 bases spanning the gap. Germline assignment: CDR1 SGHRS and CDR2 YFSETQ. This CDR3 has 15 amino acids.